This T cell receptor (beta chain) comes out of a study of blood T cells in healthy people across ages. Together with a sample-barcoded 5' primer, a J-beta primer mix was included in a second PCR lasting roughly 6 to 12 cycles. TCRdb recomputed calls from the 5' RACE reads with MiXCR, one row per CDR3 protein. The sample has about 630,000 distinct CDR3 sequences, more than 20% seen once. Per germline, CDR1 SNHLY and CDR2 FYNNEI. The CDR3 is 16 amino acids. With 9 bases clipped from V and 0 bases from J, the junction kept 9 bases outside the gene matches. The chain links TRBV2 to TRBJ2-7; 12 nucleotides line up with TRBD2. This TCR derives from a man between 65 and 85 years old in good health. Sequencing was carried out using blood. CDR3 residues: CARQGTSGLSSYEQYF. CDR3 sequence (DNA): TGTGCCAGACAAGGGACTAGCGGGCTGAGCTCCTACGAGCAGTACTTC.